This T cell receptor (beta chain) was found in a study of radiation and T cells in renal cell carcinoma. Per the germline V gene, CDR1 is SNHLY and CDR2 is FYNNEI. There are 14 residues in the CDR3. Trimming removed 4 bases from V and 4 bases from J, with 13 bases in between. As to time point: baseline pretreatment blood. Treatment here: 15 Gy SBRT to primary tumor, nephrectomy 4 weeks later. In the case of this clone: What it binds is unknown.

The repertoire was sequenced with immunoSEQ multiplex PCR; TCRdb's copy has only in-frame clones and lacks some. The sample shows 87,000 or so clones, less than 90% of them seen only once. Study-wide findings and caveats: In blood, top tumor clones expanded by 2 weeks, shrinking by 4.

The sample in question was blood, obtained from a patient whose treatment included radiotherapy and nephrectomy. This chain connects TRBV2 to TRBJ1-1; possibly TRBD1 for D (5 bases). The receptor comes from a man in his forties or fifties with renal cell carcinoma. The CDR3 protein is CASSGGSTGTEAFF. CDR3 DNA sequence: TGTGCCAGCAGTGGGGGGTCAACCGGCACTGAAGCTTTCTTT.